One and the same sample provided the 9 T cell receptor beta chains below, sequenced in a study of T cell responses to AZD1222 COVID-19 vaccine. Using immunoSEQ multiplex PCR, the repertoire was profiled, and TCRdb retains in-frame clones only, with some absent. The sample holds some 120,000 clones, about nine tenths seen once. The sequenced sample was peripheral blood, obtained on day 0 of AZD1222 vaccination. The receptors here all came from an adult in good health.

The rearrangement joins TRBV9 to TRBJ2-3; D may be TRBD2 (6 bases). The V gene lost 0 bases and the J gene lost 0 bases, with 14 bases spanning the gap. The CDR3 consists of 17 residues. CDR1 and CDR2 from the germline V gene are SGDLS and YYNGEE. The CDR3 nucleotides read TGTGCCAGCAGCGTAGGGCGGGGTTTAACTAGCACAGATACGCAGTATTTT. Translated: CASSVGRGLTSTDTQYF.

This rearrangement joins TRBV28 to TRBJ2-7; TRBD1 might be the D (6 bases). Germline loops: CDR1 MDHEN, CDR2 SYDVKM. Trimming left V 4 bases short and J 2 bases short, with 15 bases between. The CDR3 length is 15 residues. The DNA for the CDR3 is TGTGCCAGCAGTTACCCCGGGACATCGACCTACGAGCAGTACTTC. Translating gives CASSYPGTSTYEQYF.

The genes are TRBV14 and TRBJ2-3, with D maybe TRBD1 (5 bases). Germline V gene sequence: CDR1 SGHDN, CDR2 FVKESK. The CDR3 is 13 residues long. V lost 7 bases and J 4 bases, leaving 12 bases between the germline ends. The CDR3 nucleotides read TGTGCCAGCAACCCGTGGGGCGCAGATACGCAGTATTTT. The encoded protein is CASNPWGADTQYF.

The chain recombines TRBV5-1 with TRBJ2-7; 12 nucleotides match TRBD1. This CDR3 is 16 amino acids long. Germline V gene sequence: CDR1 SGHRS, CDR2 YFSETQ. The ends lost 0 bases at V and 6 bases at J; junction bases unmatched: 7. In DNA form, the CDR3 reads TGCGCCAGCAGCTTGGTACCGGGACAGGGGGCTATCGAGCAGTACTTC. It translates to CASSLVPGQGAIEQYF.

The rearrangement uses TRBV4-3 and TRBJ2-7, with a tentative D call TRBD2 (5 bases). This CDR3 region has 14 residues. The germline CDR1 and CDR2 sequences are LGHNA and YSLEER. V was cut by 2 bases and J by 2 bases, with 10 bases left in between. CDR3 sequence (DNA): TGCGCCAGCAGCCAATATCGAGGGACCTACGAGCAGTACTTC. Amino acid sequence: CASSQYRGTYEQYF.

This clone was seen only once. The chain carries TRBV6-5 and TRBJ1-1, with no clear D. The CDR3 length is 14 residues. Trimming took off 2 bases at V and 1 base at J, with 8 bases between the two ends. CDR1 MNHEY and CDR2 SVGAGI come from the germline V gene. CDR3 protein: CASSYRAANTEAFF. The CDR3 coding sequence is TGTGCCAGCAGTTACAGGGCGGCGAACACTGAAGCTTTCTTT.

The gene calls are TRBV27 and TRBJ2-7, with TRBD2 identical over 10 bases. Losses at the gene ends were 5 bases for V and 6 bases for J; bases not matched to a gene: 7. Germline CDR1 is MNHEY and CDR2 is SMNVEV (reference sequence). This CDR3 comprises 14 residues. CDR3 bases: TGTGCCAGCAGTATTCTAGCGGGAGCGGGCGAGCAGTACTTC. This gives the protein CASSILAGAGEQYF.

Of note for this clone: Other DNA sequences from this sample encode an identical CDR3 as well. The chain couples TRBV9 to TRBJ1-3; 7 nucleotides agree with TRBD1. With V trimmed by 0 bases and J by 2 bases, 5 bases remained unmatched. The CDR3 consists of 16 residues. Germline CDR1 and CDR2: SGDLS and YYNGEE. As DNA, the CDR3 is TGTGCCAGCAGCGTAGCAACAGGGGAGGCTGGAAACACCATATATTTT. Its translation: CASSVATGEAGNTIYF.

The chain combines TRBV5-5 with TRBJ1-6; 10 positions match TRBD1. The ends lost 4 bases at V and 7 bases at J; junction bases unmatched: 8. The CDR3 length is 16 residues. CDR1 and CDR2 from the germline V gene are SGHKS and YYEKEE (reference sequence). CDR3 sequence: CASSALDRGTNSPLHF. The CDR3 region has the DNA TGTGCCAGCAGCGCTCTGGACAGGGGGACCAATTCACCCCTCCACTTT.